The sequence of this T cell receptor (beta chain) was determined in a study of early T cells in non-severe SARS-CoV-2 infection. Study in general: Unpaired chains resulted from sequencing bulk RNA of unsorted whole blood. Study-level points and caveats: The VDJdb matching leaned toward anti-spike CD8 responses and overlooked private and CD4 specificities.

Trimming left V 1 base short and J 9 bases short, with 13 bases between. Germline assignment: CDR1 LGHNA and CDR2 YNFKEQ. The CDR3 is 15 residues long. Many counts were recorded for this clonotype. Its antigen is unknown. Individually, cDNA molecules had unique molecular identifiers attached to them. TCRdb independently ran MiXCR on the 5' RACE reads; one entry per CDR3 protein. The sample lists about 67,000 distinct CDR3 sequences, approximately 10% occurring once. This rearrangement joins TRBV4-2 to TRBJ1-6; no clear D gene. Sequenced: whole blood. The receptor was derived from an adult who was a healthcare worker with PCR-confirmed SARS-CoV-2 infection or an uninfected control (not recorded which). The DNA for the CDR3 is TGTGCCAGCAGCCAAGGACATGGGAATCGTTCACCCCTCCACTTT. Its translation is CASSQGHGNRSPLHF.